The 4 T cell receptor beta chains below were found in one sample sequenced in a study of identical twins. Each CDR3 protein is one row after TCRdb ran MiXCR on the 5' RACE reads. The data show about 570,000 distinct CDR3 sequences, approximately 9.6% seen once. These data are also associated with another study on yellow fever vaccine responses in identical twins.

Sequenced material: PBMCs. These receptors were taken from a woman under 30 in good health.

The CDR3 coding sequence is TGTGCCAGCAGTCAGCCGCTAGCGGGGGGCTACACAGATACGCAGTATTTT. Its protein product is CASSQPLAGGYTDTQYF. V and J are TRBV7-6 and TRBJ2-3; 11 bases are a match to TRBD2. Germline V gives CDR1 SGHVS, CDR2 FNYEAQ. Unmatched junction bases numbered 10, after V lost 6 bases and J lost 2 bases. This CDR3 is 17 amino acids long.

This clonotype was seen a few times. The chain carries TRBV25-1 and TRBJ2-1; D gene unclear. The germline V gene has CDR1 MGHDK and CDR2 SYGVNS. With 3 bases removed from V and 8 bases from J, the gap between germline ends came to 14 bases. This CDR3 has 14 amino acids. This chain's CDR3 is CASSEARVSDEQFF. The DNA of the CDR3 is TGTGCCAGCAGTGAGGCAAGGGTTTCGGATGAGCAGTTCTTC.

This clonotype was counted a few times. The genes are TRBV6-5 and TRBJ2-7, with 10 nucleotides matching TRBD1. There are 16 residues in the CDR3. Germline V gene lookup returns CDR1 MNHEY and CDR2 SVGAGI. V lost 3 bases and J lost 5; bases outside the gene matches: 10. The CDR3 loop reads CASSYTGTGVLDEQYF. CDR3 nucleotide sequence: TGTGCCAGCAGTTATACCGGGACAGGGGTATTGGACGAGCAGTACTTC.

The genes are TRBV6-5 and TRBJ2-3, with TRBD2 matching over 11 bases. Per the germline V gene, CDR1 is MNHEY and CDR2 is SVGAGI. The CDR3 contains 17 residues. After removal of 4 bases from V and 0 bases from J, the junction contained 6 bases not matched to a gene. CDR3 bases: TGTGCCAGCAGTTTATACGGGACTAGCGGTAGCACAGATACGCAGTATTTT. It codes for CASSLYGTSGSTDTQYF.